Following are 29 T cell receptor beta chains from one sample sequenced in a study of cytomegalovirus exposure and HLA in healthy donors. The method was immunoSEQ multiplex PCR; TCRdb's version includes in-frame clones alone and lacks a portion of them. The repertoire holds 150,000 or so clones, with over 90% as singletons. Material for sequencing was PBMCs. Source of these receptors: a young man in good health and CMV-seropositive.

This sequence joins TRBV5-4 and TRBJ2-3; no clear D gene. V lost 0 bases and J lost 0, with 14 bases in between. The CDR3 totals 17 residues. Per the germline V gene, CDR1 is SGHNT and CDR2 is YYREEE (reference sequence). CDR3 DNA: TGTGCCAGCAGCTTGGTTGTGTCAAGTACTAGCACAGATACGCAGTATTTT. Its translation: CASSLVVSSTSTDTQYF. Full variable domain (missing parts from reference TRBV5-4 and TRBJ2-3): ETGVTQSPTHLIKTRGQQVTLRCSSQSGHNTVSWYQQALGQGPQFIFQYYREEENGRGNFPPRFSGLQFPNYSSELNVNALELDDSALYLCASSLVVSSTSTDTQYFGPGTRLTVL.

This clone was found once. The chain is built from TRBV4-2 and TRBJ2-7; D possibly corresponds to TRBD2 (6 bases). Looked up from germline, CDR1 is LGHNA and CDR2 is YNFKEQ. The CDR3 is made up of 14 amino acids. V was pared by 3 bases and J by 0 bases, with 9 bases between. CDR3 in amino acids: CASSQATSSYEQYF. CDR3 DNA: TGTGCCAGCAGCCAGGCGACTAGCTCCTACGAGCAGTACTTC.

The rearrangement uses TRBV27 and TRBJ2-3, with 7 positions matching TRBD2. In germline, CDR1 is MNHEY, CDR2 SMNVEV (reference sequence). V was pared by 1 base and J by 2 bases, with 6 bases of the junction left unmatched. The CDR3 covers 16 residues. The CDR3 spells CASSLWASGNTDTQYF. The CDR3 DNA reads as TGTGCCAGCAGTTTATGGGCTAGCGGAAACACAGATACGCAGTATTTT.

The chain joins TRBV28 to TRBJ1-3, with TRBD1 matching over 9 bases. This CDR3 is built from 15 residues. Germline V gene data show CDR1 as MDHEN and CDR2 as SYDVKM. V gave up 2 bases and J gave up 4 bases; unmatched junction bases: 3. CDR3 sequence reads: CASSLRGTGGNTIYF. In nucleotides, the CDR3 is TGTGCCAGCAGTTTACGGGGGACAGGGGGAAACACCATATATTTT.

This chain links TRBV28 with TRBJ2-5; D is uncertain. The CDR3 length is 13 residues. V lost 6 bases and J lost 0, with 8 bases in between. Germline V lookup: CDR1 MDHEN, CDR2 SYDVKM. The DNA of the CDR3 is TGTGCCAGCAGCAGAATTAACCAAGAGACCCAGTACTTC. Its translation is CASSRINQETQYF.

V usage is TRBV5-1 and J usage is TRBJ1-3; 7 positions agree with TRBD1. J gave up 0 bases and V 1 base, and 4 bases lay outside the gene matches. The CDR3 is 16 amino acids. The germline V gene encodes CDR1 SGHRS and CDR2 YFSETQ. The CDR3 DNA reads as TGCGCCAGCAGCTTGAGGGGGACAGACTCTGGAAACACCATATATTTT. It is translated as CASSLRGTDSGNTIYF.

The chain couples TRBV5-1 to TRBJ2-4; perhaps TRBD1 as D (6 bases). V lost 0 bases to trimming and J lost 6 bases, with 13 bases between them. Germline V gene data show CDR1 as SGHRS and CDR2 as YFSETQ. This CDR3 has 15 residues. CDR3 sequence (DNA): TGCGCCAGCAGCTTGGGGACCAGGGGCAGAAACATTCAGTACTTC. Its translation is CASSLGTRGRNIQYF. Full variable domain (outside the CDR3, taken from reference TRBV5-1 and TRBJ2-4): KAGVTQTPRYLIKTRGQQVTLSCSPISGHRSVSWYQQTPGQGLQFLFEYFSETQRNKGNFPGRFSGRQFSNSRSEMNVSTLELGDSALYLCASSLGTRGRNIQYFGAGTRLSVL.

V and J are TRBV27 and TRBJ2-7; TRBD2 agrees at 8 bases. Losses at the gene ends were 3 bases for V and 3 bases for J; bases not matched to a gene: 4. CDR3 length: 14 amino acids. Germline V gene sequence: CDR1 MNHEY, CDR2 SMNVEV (reference sequence). The CDR3 region has the DNA TGTGCCAGCAGTTTTCGGGGGGGAGACTACGAGCAGTACTTC. Translated, it gives CASSFRGGDYEQYF.

The genes are TRBV2 and TRBJ1-2; tentatively, D is TRBD1 (5 bases). The length of the CDR3 is 14 residues. V lost 3 bases, J lost 0 bases, and 8 bases lay in between. Germline-derived CDR1 and CDR2 are SNHLY and FYNNEI. Written as DNA, the CDR3 is TGTGCCAGCAGTGATAGGGGTACTAACTATGGCTACACCTTC. Amino acid sequence: CASSDRGTNYGYTF.

The chain uses TRBV18 and TRBJ2-3; 7 positions agree with TRBD2. V was pared by 2 bases and J by 0 bases, with 8 bases of the junction left unmatched. The CDR3 consists of 17 residues. Germline CDR1 and CDR2: KGHSH and LQKENI. As DNA, the CDR3 is TGTGCCAGCTCACCATGGCTAGCGGAGGCTAGCACAGATACGCAGTATTTT. Protein: CASSPWLAEASTDTQYF.

This clone was counted a single time. The chain uses TRBV27 and TRBJ1-1, with a possible D match to TRBD1 (6 bases). Germline V CDR1 and CDR2: MNHEY, SMNVEV (reference sequence). This CDR3 spans 17 amino acids. Trimming stripped 1 base from V and 4 bases from J, with 19 bases between. CDR3 bases: TGTGCCAGCAGTTTATTAGGGGGGGCGCGGGGCCCCACTGAAGCTTTCTTT. Protein sequence: CASSLLGGARGPTEAFF.

The chain is built from TRBV18 and TRBJ1-1; D may be TRBD1 (6 bases). Trimming cost V 6 bases and J 7 bases, with 9 bases left between them. The CDR3 totals 11 residues. CDR1 is KGHSH, CDR2 LQKENI, per germline. The CDR3: CASSADSEAFF. CDR3 DNA: TGTGCCAGCTCGGCGGACAGTGAAGCTTTCTTT.

In DNA, the CDR3 is TGTGCCAGCAGCTTGCTGGGGGCCCCCACTGAAGCTTTCTTT. Residues: CASSLLGAPTEAFF. This chain joins TRBV5-4 and TRBJ1-1; perhaps TRBD1 as D (6 bases). The CDR3 is made up of 14 amino acids. Germline values: CDR1 SGHNT, CDR2 YYREEE (reference sequence). V lost 1 base and J lost 4, with 11 bases in between.

With regard to this clone: Other DNA sequences in the sample encode the same CDR3. V gene TRBV27 combines with J gene TRBJ1-1, with 7 bases lining up with TRBD1. The junction had 5 bases not matched to a gene; V was cut back by 6 bases and J by 4 bases. This CDR3 comprises 13 residues. Germline V gene lookup returns CDR1 MNHEY and CDR2 SMNVEV (reference sequence). This CDR3 reads CASRRQGGTEAFF. DNA for the CDR3: TGTGCCAGCAGGCGACAGGGTGGCACTGAAGCTTTCTTT.

In its sample, this clone was seen once. The chain couples TRBV5-1 to TRBJ2-7; D is unclear. The CDR3 runs to 18 residues. V lost 0 bases and J 6 bases, leaving 25 bases between the germline ends. Per the germline V gene, CDR1 is SGHRS and CDR2 is YFSETQ. CDR3 in amino acids: CASSLGARDGLAGIEQYF. CDR3 nucleotides: TGCGCCAGCAGCTTGGGGGCACGTGACGGTCTTGCAGGCATCGAGCAGTACTTC.

This clone was seen only a few times. V usage is TRBV10-3 and J usage is TRBJ1-2, with TRBD1 as a possible D gene (6 bases). This CDR3 has 13 amino acids. Germline V gene data show CDR1 as ENHRY and CDR2 as SYGVKD. Between the trimmed V and J ends, which lost 8 bases and 8 bases, there was a span of 18 bases. CDR3 sequence reads: CAIWNNREGGYTF. The DNA of the CDR3 is TGTGCCATCTGGAACAACAGGGAAGGAGGCTACACCTTC.

V is TRBV27 and J is TRBJ2-7, with D hard to call. Germline V gene data show CDR1 as MNHEY and CDR2 as SMNVEV (reference sequence). Trimming shortened V by 6 bases and J by 2 bases, and 14 bases separated the two germline ends. This CDR3 region has 14 residues. The CDR3 region has the DNA TGTGCCAGCAGCTTAACAGAGAAGCCCTACGAGCAGTACTTC. Translation: CASSLTEKPYEQYF.

This chain uses TRBV28 with TRBJ2-7; the D gene is possibly TRBD2 (6 bases). This CDR3 comprises 12 residues. Germline CDR1 is MDHEN and CDR2 is SYDVKM. V dropped 6 bases and J dropped 6 bases, with 12 bases sitting between them. Here the CDR3 DNA reads TGTGCCAGCAGCCCGCCCGGGGGCGAGCAGTACTTC. The encoded protein is CASSPPGGEQYF.

The V gene is TRBV10-3, the J gene TRBJ2-7; D perhaps matches TRBD2 (5 bases). The ends were cut back, 6 bases at V and 3 bases at J, with 12 bases in the middle. The CDR3 loop spans 13 amino acids. Germline V gene sequence: CDR1 ENHRY, CDR2 SYGVKD. CDR3 in amino acids: CAIREDFLYEQYF. In DNA, the CDR3 is TGTGCCATCAGGGAGGACTTTCTCTACGAGCAGTACTTC.

In nucleotides, the CDR3 is TGTGCCAGCAGCAACACGGAGGCCGCCTACGAGCAGTACTTC. This sequence encodes CASSNTEAAYEQYF. This chain links TRBV7-2 with TRBJ2-7, with D perhaps matching TRBD2 (5 bases). The CDR3 extends over 14 amino acids. The V end lost 5 bases, the J end lost 2 bases, and 13 bases lay between the germline ends. Germline V gene lookup returns CDR1 SGHTA and CDR2 FQGNSA.

V gene TRBV5-6 combines with J gene TRBJ2-1, with D unclear. The germline CDR1 and CDR2 sequences are SGHDT and YYEEEE. This CDR3 region has 15 residues. Between the trimmed V and J ends, which lost 6 bases and 6 bases, there was a span of 19 bases. DNA for the CDR3: TGTGCCAGCAACCTTGGAGAGCCTGGTCTCAATGAGCAGTTCTTC. Residues: CASNLGEPGLNEQFF.

V usage is TRBV12-2 and J usage is TRBJ2-4; the DNA was not used to check the table's D call, TRBD2. TRBV12-2 is marked as a pseudogene. CDR3 length: 13 amino acids. DNA of the CDR3: TGTGCAATTTCGGAGGCTGCCAAAAACATTCAGTACTTC. It codes for CAISEAAKNIQYF.

This chain connects TRBV6-5 to TRBJ2-7; 7 nucleotides align to TRBD1. The germline V gene has CDR1 MNHEY and CDR2 SVGAGI. The CDR3 covers 13 residues. The ends lost 6 bases at V and 2 bases at J; junction bases unmatched: 4. Here the CDR3 reads CASSRDRTYEQYF. CDR3 DNA: TGTGCCAGCAGCAGGGACAGAACCTACGAGCAGTACTTC.

CDR3 sequence: CASSAETFGRGTEAFF. The CDR3 DNA sequence: TGTGCCAGCAGTGCAGAAACCTTCGGCAGGGGCACTGAAGCTTTCTTT. This sequence joins TRBV28 and TRBJ1-1; D perhaps matches TRBD1 (6 bases). CDR3 size: 16 residues. CDR1 and CDR2 from the germline V gene are MDHEN and SYDVKM. Trimming stripped 5 bases from V and 4 bases from J, with 20 bases between.

The CDR3 DNA sequence: TGTGCCAGCAGCTGGACACCAAACACTGAAGCTTTCTTT. This codes for CASSWTPNTEAFF. The J gene is TRBJ1-1, the V gene TRBV7-3, with D perhaps matching TRBD1 (5 bases). The germline V and J ends were trimmed by 4 bases and 2 bases, with 8 bases remaining between them. Germline CDR1 SGHTA, CDR2 FQGTGA. The CDR3 totals 13 residues. The entire variable domain, with the rest obtained from reference TRBV7-3 and TRBJ1-1, is as follows: GAGVSQTPSNKVTEKGKYVELRCDPISGHTALYWYRQSLGQGPEFLIYFQGTGAADDSGLPNDRFFAVRPEGSVSTLKIQRTERGDSAVYLCASSWTPNTEAFFGQGTRLTVV.

The chain is built from TRBV2 and TRBJ2-2, with 9 bases matching TRBD1. V shed 7 bases, J shed 8 bases, and the junction held 14 bases outside the gene matches. Germline V gives CDR1 SNHLY, CDR2 FYNNEI. The CDR3 sequence is 16 residues long. CDR3 bases: TGTGCCAGCACGGGGACAGGGCCCATAGGTTCAGGGGAGCTGTTTTTT. It encodes CASTGTGPIGSGELFF.

V gene TRBV6-6 combines with J gene TRBJ2-2; no definite D call. This CDR3 spans 12 amino acids. Germline values: CDR1 MNHNY, CDR2 SVGAGI (reference sequence). V was pared by 6 bases and J by 6 bases, with 8 bases between. CDR3: CASRDEAGELFF. CDR3 nucleotide sequence: TGTGCCAGCAGGGATGAGGCCGGGGAGCTGTTTTTT.

J is TRBJ1-1 and V is TRBV29-1, with a weak D call TRBD1 (6 bases). This CDR3 comprises 13 residues. The germline V gene encodes CDR1 SQVTM and CDR2 ANQGSEA. Trimming removed 6 bases at V and 7 bases at J, with 18 bases between. The chain's CDR3 is CSVGWGQQGEAFF. DNA for the CDR3: TGCAGCGTCGGTTGGGGACAACAAGGTGAAGCTTTCTTT.

The gene calls are TRBV11-2 and TRBJ2-2; tentatively, D is TRBD1 (6 bases). This CDR3 comprises 15 residues. The germline V and J ends were trimmed by 2 bases and 5 bases, with 12 bases remaining between them. Germline CDR1 reads SGHAT; CDR2 reads FQNNGV. The CDR3 protein is CASSLQGPRTGELFF. CDR3 bases: TGTGCCAGCAGCTTACAGGGGCCGAGGACCGGGGAGCTGTTTTTT. The full variable domain, in which reference TRBV11-2 and TRBJ2-2 provide the parts outside the CDR3, is EAGVAQSPRYKIIEKRQSVAFWCNPISGHATLYWYQQILGQGPKLLIQFQNNGVVDDSQLPKDRFSAERLKGVDSTLKIQPAKLEDSAVYLCASSLQGPRTGELFFGEGSRLTVL.